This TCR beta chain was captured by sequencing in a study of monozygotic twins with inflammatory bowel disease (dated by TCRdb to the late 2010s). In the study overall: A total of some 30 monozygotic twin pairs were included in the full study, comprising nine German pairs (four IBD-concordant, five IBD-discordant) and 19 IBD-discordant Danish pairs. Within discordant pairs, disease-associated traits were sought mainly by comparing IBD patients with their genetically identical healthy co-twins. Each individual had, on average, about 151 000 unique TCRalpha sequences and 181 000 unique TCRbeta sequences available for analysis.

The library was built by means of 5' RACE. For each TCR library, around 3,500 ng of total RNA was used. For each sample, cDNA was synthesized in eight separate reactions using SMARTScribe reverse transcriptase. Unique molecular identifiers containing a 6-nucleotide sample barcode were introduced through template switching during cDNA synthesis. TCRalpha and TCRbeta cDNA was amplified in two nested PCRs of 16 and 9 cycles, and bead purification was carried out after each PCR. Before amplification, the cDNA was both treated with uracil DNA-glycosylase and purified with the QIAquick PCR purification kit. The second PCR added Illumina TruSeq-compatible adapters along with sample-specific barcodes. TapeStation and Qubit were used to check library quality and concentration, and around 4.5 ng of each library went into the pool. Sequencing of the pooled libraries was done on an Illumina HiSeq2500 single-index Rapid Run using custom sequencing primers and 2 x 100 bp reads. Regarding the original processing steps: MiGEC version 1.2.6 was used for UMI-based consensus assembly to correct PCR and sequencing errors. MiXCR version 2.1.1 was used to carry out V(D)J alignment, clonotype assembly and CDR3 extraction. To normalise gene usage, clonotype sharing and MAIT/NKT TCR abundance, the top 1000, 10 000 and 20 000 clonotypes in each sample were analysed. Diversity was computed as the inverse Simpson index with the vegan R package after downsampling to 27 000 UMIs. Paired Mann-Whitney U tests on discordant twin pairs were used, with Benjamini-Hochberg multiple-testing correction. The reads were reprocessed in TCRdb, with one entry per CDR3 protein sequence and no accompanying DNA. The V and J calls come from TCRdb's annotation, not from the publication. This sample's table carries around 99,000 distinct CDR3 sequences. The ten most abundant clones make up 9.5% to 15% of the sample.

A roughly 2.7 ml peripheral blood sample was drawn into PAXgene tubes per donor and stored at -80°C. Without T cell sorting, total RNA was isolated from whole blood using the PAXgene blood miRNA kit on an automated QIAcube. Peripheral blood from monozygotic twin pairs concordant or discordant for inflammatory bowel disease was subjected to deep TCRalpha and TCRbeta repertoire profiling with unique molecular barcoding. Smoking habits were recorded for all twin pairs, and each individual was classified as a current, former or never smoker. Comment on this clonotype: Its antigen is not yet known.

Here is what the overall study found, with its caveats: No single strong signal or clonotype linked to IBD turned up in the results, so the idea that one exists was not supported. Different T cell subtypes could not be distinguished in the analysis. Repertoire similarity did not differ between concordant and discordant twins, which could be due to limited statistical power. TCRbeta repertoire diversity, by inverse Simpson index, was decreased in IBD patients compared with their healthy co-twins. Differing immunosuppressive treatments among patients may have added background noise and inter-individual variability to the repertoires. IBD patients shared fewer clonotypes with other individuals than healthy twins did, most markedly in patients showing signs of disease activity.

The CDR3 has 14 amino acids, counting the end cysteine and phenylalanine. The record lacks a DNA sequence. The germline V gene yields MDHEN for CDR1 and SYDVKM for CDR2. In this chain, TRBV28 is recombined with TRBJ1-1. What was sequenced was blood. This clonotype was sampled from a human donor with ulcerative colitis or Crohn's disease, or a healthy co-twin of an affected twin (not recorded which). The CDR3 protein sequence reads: CASSLRGGGTEAFF.